This paragraph covers one T cell receptor (beta chain) sequence. In its sample, this clone was seen a few times. Its antigen specificity is not known. Base qualities were left out, and no much larger clone turns up one base away. The sample comes from a study of beta chain features in type 1 diabetes (dated by TCRdb to 2017 to 2018). Describing the broader study: Mean age, gender distribution, total cell number and subset yield were not different between patients and healthy donors. Across all samples, around 99 million sorted cells were examined, and cell number per subset correlated strongly with RNA yield. In the study, TCRB repertoires of sorted circulating CD4+ T cell subsets from recently diagnosed type 1 diabetes patients were compared with those of matched healthy donors. Whereas all 28 donors provided naive and central memory subsets, regulatory and stem cell-like memory subsets were isolated from just 8 patients and about 8 healthy donors. Study-wide conclusions, independent of this receptor: In all four CD4+ subsets, TCRB CDR3 length was moderately but significantly shorter in type 1 diabetes patients. Because cDNA was sequenced instead of genomic DNA, highly expressing activated cells could be over-represented, though the groups showed no difference in activation or CD3 levels. HLA sub-analyses involved small numbers of individuals, so any influence of HLA type on TCRB rearrangement remained unresolved. The naive, central memory and regulatory TCRB repertoires appeared to resemble one another more closely among patients than among healthy donors. At VDJ recombination sites, patients with type 1 diabetes made fewer insertions and deleted more nucleotides, a pattern implying thymic rearrangement abnormalities. Shorter templates might be favored by PCR, yet because patient and control samples were amplified and corrected together, any such skew would affect both groups equally.

From cysteine to phenylalanine, the CDR3 is 14 amino acids long. The CDR3 DNA has 42 bases and is translated from base 1. CDR1 and CDR2 are drawn from the germline V gene: SNHLY, FYNNEI. Cut back by 6 bases and 4 bases, the V and J ends lie 14 bases apart. From each donor, a single peripheral blood sample of approximately 110 mL on average was drawn into heparinised tubes. A BD FACSAria II and a panel including CD45RO, CCR7, CD25, CD127, CD95 and CD27 were used to sort naive, central memory, regulatory and stem cell-like memory CD4+ T cells. A purity above 98% was achieved for all sorted populations. Right away, PBMCs were isolated by Lymphoprep density gradient centrifugation and were stained directly, with no culture step. So that batch effects would be minimized, each experiment stained and sorted samples in pairs, pairing one healthy donor with one patient. The High Capacity cDNA Reverse Transcription Kit was used to reverse transcribe all of the isolated RNA, meaning that expressed TCRB transcripts were what got sequenced. Naive, central memory and regulatory T cell samples underwent deep immunoSEQ sequencing, averaging around 4 million total reads per sample. Sorted cells were lysed in RLT buffer and RNA was extracted with DNase-treated RNeasy Micro or Mini kits, depending on cell number. To prevent cross-contamination, each cell subset was processed individually, whereas patient and healthy donor samples were processed jointly. TCRB sequences were amplified from cDNA with the immunoSEQ multiplex PCR, producing 87-bp fragments spanning the CDR3 region. Sequencing of the amplicons was performed on the Illumina HiSeq platform. In the original analysis: Synthetic template baselines were used to correct PCR bias computationally, reads within Hamming distance 2 were collapsed together, and singletons that could not be merged were discarded. By aligning reads against IMGT, V, D and J genes, CDR3 length, and insertions or deletions at six rearrangement sites were assigned. Within each subset, clonotype counts were normalized to sorted cell number, and only after that were true diversity and Gini coefficients computed with the tcR R package. The overlap coefficient, calculated on TCRB nucleotide sequences, was used to quantify repertoire sharing. As a proxy for the pre-selection repertoire, out-of-frame TCRB sequences from naive cells were analyzed. This immuneACCESS table, as held by TCRdb, lists in-frame sequences with V and J called but not all clones. Of the missing ones, under half trace to an unresolved V gene in checked studies; the others have no known cause. That table furnishes V, J and clone size, whereas the DNA furnished D and trimming. A total of about 300,000 clones appear in this sample, roughly 14% of them only once. The top ten constitute around 0.016% of the sample.

The rearrangement joined TRBV2 to TRBJ2-3; TRBD2 could be the D gene, as 7 bases match. Sequencing input: naive CD4+ T cells from blood. The cell subset or site label of this sample denotes: true naive CD4+ T cells. The source is a woman aged 18-30 years with type 1 diabetes. The CDR3 here reads CASRTRGGSDTQYF. The DNA sequence is given as TGTGCCAGCAGAACCAGGGGAGGGTCAGATACGCAGTATTTT. Beyond the CDR3, the reference TRBV2 and TRBJ2-3 genes provide the residues; the full variable domain reads: EPEVTQTPSHQVTQMGQEVILRCVPISNHLYFYWYRQILGQKVEFLVSFYNNEISEKSEIFDDQFSVERPDGSNFTLKIRSTKLEDSAMYFCASRTRGGSDTQYFGPGTRLTVL.